One and the same sample provided the 20 T cell receptor beta chains below, sequenced in a study of OX40 agonist ivuxolimab in advanced cancers. TCRdb keeps only in-frame clones here, not all; method: immunoSEQ multiplex PCR. This sample has tens of thousands of clones, with roughly four fifths found just once. The material sequenced was CD4+ or CD8+ T cells sorted from blood, taken in a trial of the OX40 agonist ivuxolimab. All receptors derive from an adult with an advanced solid tumor such as melanoma, head and neck, liver or kidney cancer.

The chain joins TRBV10-3 to TRBJ2-7; D possibly uses TRBD1 or TRBD2 (6 bases each). There are 15 residues in the CDR3. Germline assignment: CDR1 ENHRY and CDR2 SYGVKD. Trimming pared 4 bases from V and 0 bases from J, leaving 13 bases between. In nucleotides, the CDR3 is TGTGCCATCAGTGGGAGGGGGGATGGCTCCTACGAGCAGTACTTC. Translating it yields CAISGRGDGSYEQYF.

This chain joins TRBV19 and TRBJ2-3, with 10 nucleotides matching TRBD1. Germline lookup yields CDR1 LNHDA and CDR2 SQIVND (reference sequence). J gave up 1 base and V 4 bases, and 2 bases lay outside the gene matches. The CDR3 contains 15 residues. In DNA form, the CDR3 reads TGTGCCAGTAGTAGAGGGACAGGGGGCACAGATACGCAGTATTTT. This encodes CASSRGTGGTDTQYF.

V gene TRBV6-5 combines with J gene TRBJ2-5, with D possibly being TRBD1 (5 bases). Germline loops: CDR1 MNHEY, CDR2 SVGAGI. Deletions cut 6 bases from V and 2 bases from J, with 13 bases between. The CDR3 has 14 amino acids. CDR3 DNA: TGTGCCAGCAGCGCCGGCAGGGAACAAGAGACCCAGTACTTC. Translated: CASSAGREQETQYF.

This clone was recorded a few times. The gene calls are TRBV5-1 and TRBJ1-1; D is unclear. CDR1 and CDR2 from the germline V gene are SGHRS and YFSETQ. Trimming left V 4 bases short and J 1 base short, with 8 bases between. The CDR3 runs to 13 residues. In DNA form, the CDR3 reads TGCGCCAGCAGCACTGGAGCGAACACTGAAGCTTTCTTT. Protein: CASSTGANTEAFF.

Regarding this clone: An end of the junction differs from the germline gene, which may be a read error. V and J are TRBV4-3 and TRBJ2-7; 11 positions agree with TRBD2. This CDR3 region has 15 residues. Germline V gives CDR1 LGHNA, CDR2 YSLEER. Written as DNA, the CDR3 is TGCGCCAGCAGCCGACTAGCGGGAACGTCCTGCGAGCAGTACTTC. Encoded protein: CASSRLAGTSCEQYF.

The V and J genes are TRBV7-6 and TRBJ1-1; perhaps TRBD1 as D (5 bases). The germline V gene has CDR1 SGHVS and CDR2 FNYEAQ. V shed 6 bases and J shed 1 base, with 9 bases lying between them. The CDR3 contains 13 residues. CDR3 nucleotide sequence: TGTGCCAGCAGGAAACAGGCGAACACTGAAGCTTTCTTT. Its translation is CASRKQANTEAFF.

This chain uses TRBV10-3 with TRBJ1-1; 8 bases align to TRBD1. The CDR3 totals 15 residues. Germline-derived CDR1 and CDR2 are ENHRY and SYGVKD. J gave up 0 bases and V 11 bases, and 11 bases lay outside the gene matches. The CDR3 DNA reads TGTGCCTCTCAGGACAGGGTACTCATGAACACTGAAGCTTTCTTT. It yields the protein CASQDRVLMNTEAFF.

The rearrangement links TRBV6-6 to TRBJ1-2, with TRBD1 matching 11 bases. The CDR3 runs 13 residues. After removal of 6 bases from V and 7 bases from J, the junction contained 4 bases not matched to a gene. The germline gives CDR1 MNHNY, CDR2 SVGAGI (reference sequence). CDR3 protein: CASRTDRGLGYTF. In DNA form, the CDR3 reads TGTGCCAGCAGGACGGACAGGGGGCTTGGCTACACCTTC.

V and J are TRBV6-1 and TRBJ2-1, with D maybe TRBD2 (5 bases). The CDR3 has 14 residues. Germline V lookup: CDR1 MNHNS, CDR2 SASEGT. Trimming left V 3 bases short and J 7 bases short, with 13 bases between. The CDR3 DNA follows: TGTGCCAGCAGTGATTGGAGGTCCAATAATGAGCAGTTCTTC. Its protein product is CASSDWRSNNEQFF.

The V gene is TRBV19, the J gene TRBJ2-3, with 12 bases fitting TRBD2. Trimming took 5 bases from V and 0 from J; bases not matched to a gene: 3. The CDR3 loop spans 16 amino acids. The germline V gene encodes CDR1 LNHDA and CDR2 SQIVND (reference sequence). The CDR3 coding sequence is TGTGCCAGTAGTCTGGGACTAGCGGGTAGCACAGATACGCAGTATTTT. This sequence encodes CASSLGLAGSTDTQYF.

The chain couples TRBV5-5 to TRBJ1-1; D is unresolved. The CDR3 covers 13 residues. Germline CDR1 and CDR2: SGHKS and YYEKEE (reference sequence). Trimming took off 0 bases at V and 1 base at J, with 4 bases between the two ends. The CDR3 DNA reads TGTGCCAGCAGCTTGGCATGGAACACTGAAGCTTTCTTT. This sequence encodes CASSLAWNTEAFF.

This chain connects TRBV6-5 to TRBJ1-2; D is unclear. The ends were cut back, 2 bases at V and 8 bases at J, with 9 bases in the middle. This CDR3 is built from 12 residues. CDR1 and CDR2 from the germline V gene are MNHEY and SVGAGI. The CDR3 spells CASSYKGWGYTF. The DNA for the CDR3 is TGTGCCAGCAGTTACAAGGGATGGGGCTACACCTTC.

V usage is TRBV6-5 and J usage is TRBJ2-5; 9 bases are a match to TRBD1. There are 14 residues in the CDR3. The junction had 4 bases not matched to a gene; V was cut back by 4 bases and J by 4 bases. CDR1 and CDR2 (germline): MNHEY, SVGAGI. CDR3 DNA sequence: TGTGCCAGCAGTTCCAGACAGGGGGGAGAGACCCAGTACTTC. Translation: CASSSRQGGETQYF.

J is TRBJ2-3 and V is TRBV10-1; 12 bases line up with TRBD1. Germline CDR1 and CDR2: WNHNN and SYGVQD (reference sequence). V was clipped by 0 bases and J by 4 bases; unmatched bases: 2. The CDR3 has 16 amino acids. The CDR3 reads CASSESGTGGADTQYF. The CDR3 nucleotides read TGCGCCAGCAGTGAGTCTGGGACAGGGGGCGCAGATACGCAGTATTTT.

The table lists this clone with a few counts. The V gene is TRBV19, the J gene TRBJ2-3, with 7 bases identical to TRBD1. CDR1 LNHDA and CDR2 SQIVND come from the germline V gene (reference sequence). The CDR3 contains 15 residues. The V and J ends lost 7 bases and 8 bases, in that order; junction bases with no gene match: 15. The chain's CDR3 is CASTTGRQVFGTQYF. The CDR3 DNA sequence: TGTGCCAGTACGACAGGGCGTCAAGTTTTCGGTACGCAGTATTTT.

Concerning this clone itself: Other DNA sequences of this sample code for an identical CDR3. The genes are TRBV11-2 and TRBJ2-1; D possibly corresponds to TRBD2 (6 bases). The germline CDR1 and CDR2 sequences are SGHAT and FQNNGV. The V end lost 3 bases, the J end lost 9 bases, and 9 bases lay between the germline ends. This CDR3 spans 12 amino acids. The CDR3 DNA follows: TGTGCCAGCAGCTTGGTGGGAGGTGAGCAGTTCTTC. Protein sequence: CASSLVGGEQFF.

The chain links TRBV7-8 to TRBJ1-3; a weak D match, TRBD1 (5 bases). Germline V gene data show CDR1 as SGHVS and CDR2 as FQNEAQ. Trimming left V 3 bases short and J 1 base short, with 13 bases between. The CDR3 runs 16 residues. This CDR3 reads CASSFVDSPSGNTIYF. As DNA, the CDR3 is TGTGCCAGCAGCTTTGTCGACAGCCCTTCTGGAAACACCATATATTTT.

V usage is TRBV4-1 and J usage is TRBJ2-1; no reliable D call. The CDR3 consists of 17 residues. V gave up 1 base and J gave up 3 bases, with 16 bases separating them. The germline V gene encodes CDR1 MGHRA and CDR2 YSYEKL. The CDR3 region is CASSQVQYEANYNEQFF. CDR3 bases: TGCGCCAGCAGCCAAGTCCAGTATGAGGCCAACTACAATGAGCAGTTCTTC.

The chain has TRBV28 and TRBJ1-4, with a tentative D call TRBD1 (6 bases). Deletions cut 6 bases from V and 8 bases from J, with 16 bases between. The CDR3 is made up of 14 amino acids. Germline loops: CDR1 MDHEN, CDR2 SYDVKM. In DNA, the CDR3 is TGTGCCAGCAGGGAGGGGGGGTTGGAAGAAAAACTGTTTTTT. Amino acids: CASREGGLEEKLFF.

The V call is TRBV11-2, the J call TRBJ2-4; D remains ambiguous. The CDR3 contains 14 residues. V was shortened by 0 bases and J by 4 bases, with 7 bases between the two germline ends. Germline V gene lookup returns CDR1 SGHAT and CDR2 FQNNGV. Here the CDR3 reads CASSLENTKNIQYF. In DNA form, the CDR3 reads TGTGCCAGCAGCTTAGAGAACACTAAAAACATTCAGTACTTC.